Listed below are T cell receptor beta chains from one sample, sequenced in a study of blood T cells in healthy people across ages. Each CDR3 protein is one row after TCRdb ran MiXCR on the 5' RACE reads. The sample holds approximately 1.5 million distinct CDR3 sequences, less than 45% seen once. What was sequenced was blood. All receptors come from a woman younger than 35 in good health. CDR3s leave out the opening cysteine and the closing phenylalanine or tryptophan. Fields, in order: J gene, clone size, V gene, CDR3 protein. Clone size appears in some rows only: once, few, many, or a class for an expanded clone.

j_call: TRBJ2-7; clone_size: few; v_call: TRBV2; cdr3_aa: ASITGVVAYEQY
j_call: TRBJ1-4; clone_size: -; v_call: TRBV29-1; cdr3_aa: SALTRINEKLF
j_call: TRBJ2-3; clone_size: few; v_call: TRBV11-2; cdr3_aa: ATLGGFTDTQY
j_call: TRBJ1-4; clone_size: -; v_call: TRBV25-1; cdr3_aa: ASSDPGQATEKLF
j_call: TRBJ1-2; clone_size: -; v_call: TRBV12-3/TRBV12-4; cdr3_aa: ASSPVENYGYT
j_call: TRBJ2-5; clone_size: -; v_call: TRBV20-1; cdr3_aa: SAEGQRGEETQY
j_call: TRBJ2-1; clone_size: -; v_call: TRBV7-8; cdr3_aa: ASKLAPLESYNEQF
j_call: TRBJ2-7; clone_size: -; v_call: TRBV6-2/TRBV6-3; cdr3_aa: ATRGTGVDEQY
j_call: TRBJ2-3; clone_size: -; v_call: TRBV7-2; cdr3_aa: ASSLGGRTQY
j_call: TRBJ2-3; clone_size: few; v_call: TRBV28; cdr3_aa: ASSFKLRFLHSDTQY
j_call: TRBJ2-1; clone_size: -; v_call: TRBV11-3; cdr3_aa: ASSLGSGGALNEQF
j_call: TRBJ2-1; clone_size: -; v_call: TRBV4-2; cdr3_aa: ASSQRADNEQF
j_call: TRBJ2-1; clone_size: -; v_call: TRBV7-2; cdr3_aa: ASSLNPLTSEQF
j_call: TRBJ2-7; clone_size: -; v_call: TRBV7-9; cdr3_aa: ASSPLYSTGVEQY
j_call: TRBJ2-7; clone_size: -; v_call: TRBV13; cdr3_aa: ASSRTGGLTPYEQY
j_call: TRBJ2-1; clone_size: -; v_call: TRBV15; cdr3_aa: ATSRVSDSNEQF
j_call: TRBJ2-6; clone_size: few; v_call: TRBV28; cdr3_aa: ASSFSAQGYGANVLT
j_call: TRBJ1-2; clone_size: -; v_call: TRBV29-1; cdr3_aa: SVRTVGASFYYGYT
j_call: TRBJ1-4; clone_size: few; v_call: TRBV7-2; cdr3_aa: ASSRTVSATNEKLF
j_call: TRBJ2-7; clone_size: many; v_call: TRBV29-1; cdr3_aa: SVQTVTSYEQY
j_call: TRBJ2-1; clone_size: few; v_call: TRBV4-3; cdr3_aa: ASSRGGKDRIYNEQF
j_call: -; clone_size: -; v_call: TRBV25-1; cdr3_aa: ASSEYGFQETQF
j_call: TRBJ2-5; clone_size: -; v_call: TRBV7-9; cdr3_aa: ASSSRLAGDLQTQY
j_call: TRBJ1-2; clone_size: -; v_call: TRBV19; cdr3_aa: ASSDLIAYGYT
j_call: TRBJ1-1; clone_size: -; v_call: TRBV29-1; cdr3_aa: SVDTGMNTEAF
j_call: TRBJ1-2; clone_size: -; v_call: TRBV6-1; cdr3_aa: ASPTEGDGYT
j_call: TRBJ2-7; clone_size: -; v_call: TRBV11-2; cdr3_aa: ASSVPGGHSYEQY
j_call: TRBJ1-2; clone_size: few; v_call: TRBV7-2; cdr3_aa: ASTLFHLYGYT
j_call: TRBJ2-1; clone_size: many; v_call: TRBV25-1; cdr3_aa: ASSDEEDYNEQF
j_call: TRBJ2-7; clone_size: -; v_call: TRBV29-1; cdr3_aa: SVEVNDYEQY
j_call: TRBJ2-7; clone_size: -; v_call: TRBV6-1; cdr3_aa: ASSEVTTGRAEY
j_call: TRBJ2-1; clone_size: once; v_call: TRBV28; cdr3_aa: ASSLRSFQETQF
j_call: TRBJ2-1; clone_size: -; v_call: TRBV4-1; cdr3_aa: ASSQAPPGQGLDEQF
j_call: TRBJ1-5; clone_size: -; v_call: TRBV20-1; cdr3_aa: SARDPNNQPQH
j_call: TRBJ2-1; clone_size: few; v_call: TRBV4-1; cdr3_aa: ASSVKAGGGYNEQF
j_call: -; clone_size: -; v_call: TRBV7-9; cdr3_aa: ASSLVVGTAGPYEQY
j_call: TRBJ1-4; clone_size: -; v_call: TRBV4-3; cdr3_aa: ASSPLHRGNEKLF
j_call: TRBJ2-3; clone_size: -; v_call: TRBV12-3/TRBV12-4; cdr3_aa: ASILGLYADTQY
j_call: TRBJ2-7; clone_size: -; v_call: TRBV12-3/TRBV12-4; cdr3_aa: ASRASNSYEQY
j_call: TRBJ1-4; clone_size: -; v_call: TRBV5-1; cdr3_aa: ASSLEVNEKLF
j_call: TRBJ2-2; clone_size: -; v_call: TRBV4-3; cdr3_aa: ASSQDLGPLTNTGELF
j_call: TRBJ1-6; clone_size: -; v_call: TRBV6-5; cdr3_aa: ASSYVVSVLYNSPLH